The 8 T cell receptor beta chains listed next were all sequenced from one sample in a study of identical twins. TCRdb reprocessed the 5' RACE reads with MiXCR, giving one entry per CDR3 protein. The sample shows approximately 280,000 distinct CDR3 sequences, about 8% of them seen only once. Another study also made use of these data, one on yellow fever vaccine responses in identical twins.

The sample taken for sequencing was memory (CD45RO+) T cells sorted from blood. These receptors came from a young woman in good health.

This clonotype has at least ten counts. The chain couples TRBV7-6 to TRBJ1-1; 9 bases fit TRBD1. Germline CDR1 reads SGHVS; CDR2 reads FNYEAQ. This CDR3 comprises 16 residues. The trim removed 5 bases at V and 1 base at J, leaving 8 bases unmatched. In DNA, the CDR3 is TGTGCCAGCAGCCGCGGGTACAGGGGGCCGAACACTGAAGCTTTCTTT. Translation gives CASSRGYRGPNTEAFF. The entire variable domain, with the rest obtained from reference TRBV7-6 and TRBJ1-1, is as follows: GAGVSQSPRYKVTKRGQDVALRCDPISGHVSLYWYRQALGQGPEFLTYFNYEAQQDKSGLPNDRFSAERPEGSISTLTIQRTEQRDSAMYRCASSRGYRGPNTEAFFGQGTRLTVV.

The chain joins TRBV5-1 to TRBJ2-2; 13 bases map to TRBD2. V was clipped by 6 bases and J by 7 bases; unmatched bases: 12. The CDR3 covers 17 residues. Germline lookup yields CDR1 SGHRS and CDR2 YFSETQ. Written as DNA, the CDR3 is TGCGCCAGCACCATGCGGGGGACTAGCGGGGCCGGCGGGGAGCTGTTTTTT. Amino acids: CASTMRGTSGAGGELFF.

This chain links TRBV10-3 with TRBJ2-3; possibly TRBD1 for D (6 bases). This CDR3 region has 13 residues. V was shortened by 7 bases and J by 4 bases, with 12 bases between the two germline ends. CDR1 and CDR2 from the germline V gene are ENHRY and SYGVKD. The CDR3 is CAITNRDSDTQYF. The CDR3, as DNA: TGTGCCATCACAAACAGGGATTCAGATACGCAGTATTTT.

This clonotype showed up just a few times. The rearrangement joins TRBV10-1 to TRBJ2-3, with 8 bases lining up with TRBD2. Germline loops: CDR1 WNHNN, CDR2 SYGVQD (reference sequence). V shed 3 bases and J 7 bases; nucleotides not matched to a gene: 12. The CDR3 runs to 16 residues. DNA for the CDR3: TGCGCCAGCAGTGACGGCGCGGGAGGCCGTGGGAATACGCAGTATTTT. Encoded protein: CASSDGAGGRGNTQYF.

This clonotype was recorded a few times. The gene calls are TRBV3-1 and TRBJ2-5; 9 nucleotides agree with TRBD2. The CDR3 contains 18 residues. Germline V lookup: CDR1 LGHDT, CDR2 YNNKEL (reference sequence). Unmatched junction bases numbered 13, after V lost 5 bases and J lost 0 bases. CDR3 bases: TGTGCCAGCAGCGGGGGTTTCGGGAGCGGGAGGTACCAAGAGACCCAGTACTTC. Its translation: CASSGGFGSGRYQETQYF.

This chain connects TRBV27 to TRBJ1-2; tentative D call: TRBD1 (5 bases). V lost 6 bases and J 0 bases, leaving 11 bases between the germline ends. This CDR3 is built from 14 residues. Germline V gene lookup returns CDR1 MNHEY and CDR2 SMNVEV (reference sequence). This chain's CDR3 is CASRPGGSNYGYTF. DNA of the CDR3: TGTGCCAGCAGACCTGGGGGATCTAACTATGGCTACACCTTC.

The rearrangement uses TRBV3-1 and TRBJ2-5, with D perhaps TRBD1 (5 bases). The CDR3 length is 13 residues. Germline CDR1 reads LGHDT; CDR2 reads YNNKEL (reference sequence). CDR3 protein: CAARGISKETQYF. The CDR3 DNA reads TGTGCGGCTAGGGGCATTTCAAAAGAGACCCAGTACTTC.

V gene TRBV5-1 combines with J gene TRBJ1-4; 8 bases agree with TRBD1. The germline V gene has CDR1 SGHRS and CDR2 YFSETQ. The CDR3 is 15 residues long. The V gene end was trimmed by 4 bases and the J gene end by 5 bases; junction bases not matched to a gene: 7. CDR3 amino acids: CASSASRGRNEKLFF. The CDR3 bases are TGCGCCAGCAGCGCCTCCAGGGGGCGGAATGAAAAACTGTTTTTT. Full variable domain (remainder filled in from reference TRBV5-1 and TRBJ1-4): KAGVTQTPRYLIKTRGQQVTLSCSPISGHRSVSWYQQTPGQGLQFLFEYFSETQRNKGNFPGRFSGRQFSNSRSEMNVSTLELGDSALYLCASSASRGRNEKLFFGSGTQLSVL.